These 32 T cell receptor beta chains were all obtained from the same sample, sequenced in a study of blood T cell repertoires in COVID-19. TCRdb keeps only in-frame clones here, not all; method: immunoSEQ multiplex PCR. This repertoire shows 250,000 to 300,000 clones, 75% to 90% found once; its top ten account for around 4.5%. Sequencing used peripheral blood. The receptors derive from a man between 60 and 75 years old who had recovered from COVID-19.

The chain couples TRBV30 to TRBJ1-2; weak D call: TRBD1 (6 bases). Germline CDR1 reads GTSNPN; CDR2 reads SVGIG (reference sequence). The CDR3 sequence is 13 residues long. V lost 0 bases and J 6 bases, leaving 11 bases between the germline ends. The CDR3 reads CAWSVGGRNGYTF. DNA for the CDR3: TGTGCCTGGAGTGTAGGGGGAAGGAATGGCTACACCTTC.

The chain has TRBV2 and TRBJ1-2, with D perhaps TRBD1 (6 bases). The CDR3 extends over 14 amino acids. V lost 3 bases and J 4 bases, leaving 12 bases between the germline ends. CDR1 SNHLY and CDR2 FYNNEI come from the germline V gene. The CDR3 here is CASSELDSFYGYTF. The CDR3 region has the DNA TGTGCCAGCAGTGAGCTGGACAGTTTCTATGGCTACACCTTC.

This chain connects TRBV7-2 to TRBJ2-7; 9 nucleotides align to TRBD1. The CDR3 contains 14 residues. CDR1 and CDR2 (germline): SGHTA, FQGNSA. After removal of 4 bases from V and 3 bases from J, the junction contained 4 bases not matched to a gene. The CDR3 sequence is CASSYTGGSYEQYF. The CDR3, as DNA: TGTGCCAGCAGCTACACAGGGGGCAGCTACGAGCAGTACTTC. The variable domain in full, completed from reference TRBV7-2 and TRBJ2-7, reads GAGVSQSPSNKVTEKGKDVELRCDPISGHTALYWYRQSLGQGLEFLIYFQGNSAPDKSGLPSDRFSAERTGGSVSTLTIQRTQQEDSAVYLCASSYTGGSYEQYFGPGTRLTVT.

The chain joins TRBV7-2 to TRBJ2-4, with 14 bases aligning to TRBD2. CDR1 SGHTA and CDR2 FQGNSA come from the germline V gene. The CDR3 is 16 amino acids. The V segment lost 5 bases and the J segment 3 bases; nucleotides outside the gene matches: 3. In DNA form, the CDR3 reads TGTGCCAGCAGCGAGGGACTAGCGGGGGACAAAAACATTCAGTACTTC. Residues: CASSEGLAGDKNIQYF.

CDR3 loop: CAWGEVRGGELFF. In DNA form, the CDR3 reads TGTGCCTGGGGGGAAGTAAGGGGCGGGGAGCTGTTTTTT. The chain employs TRBV30 and TRBJ2-2; a possible D gene is TRBD1 (5 bases). V lost 5 bases and J lost 7, with 14 bases in between. CDR1 is GTSNPN, CDR2 SVGIG, per germline (reference sequence). CDR3 size: 13 residues.

This clone has a handful of counts. Mismatch with germline at one junction end may stem from a read error. The chain links TRBV2 to TRBJ2-1, with TRBD2 identical over 11 bases. This CDR3 is built from 14 residues. The germline gives CDR1 SNHLY, CDR2 FYNNEI. CDR3 sequence (DNA): TGTGCCAGCGACATGGGACTAGCGGAGGCCTCCCAGGTCTTC. This sequence encodes CASDMGLAEASQVF.

The chain is built from TRBV5-6 and TRBJ2-2; D perhaps matches TRBD2 (5 bases). The CDR3 has 15 amino acids. V lost 0 bases and J lost 0, with 6 bases in between. Per germline, CDR1 SGHDT and CDR2 YYEEEE. The CDR3 spells CASSLELANTGELFF. The DNA for the CDR3 is TGTGCCAGCAGCTTGGAACTAGCGAACACCGGGGAGCTGTTTTTT.

V and J are TRBV7-6 and TRBJ2-2, with 8 positions matching TRBD1. V trimming: 5 bases; J trimming: 5 bases; junction bases outside the gene matches: 10. Germline assignment: CDR1 SGHVS and CDR2 FNYEAQ. The CDR3 is 16 amino acids. For the CDR3, the DNA is TGTGCCAGCAGCCCTCGGACAGGGTTGAATACCGGGGAGCTGTTTTTT. As protein: CASSPRTGLNTGELFF.

The sample holds many counts of this clone. Other DNA sequences in the sample encode the same CDR3. The chain has TRBV18 and TRBJ2-7; 7 bases match TRBD1. V lost 3 bases, J lost 1 base, and 3 bases stayed unmatched. The CDR3 contains 14 residues. CDR1 is KGHSH and CDR2 is LQKENI in the germline V gene. CDR3 in amino acids: CASSPGQVSYEQYF. The DNA of the CDR3 is TGTGCCAGCTCACCTGGACAGGTTTCCTACGAGCAGTACTTC.

The chain couples TRBV7-2 to TRBJ2-3; 7 bases align to TRBD2. The CDR3 covers 15 residues. The V and J ends lost 5 bases and 2 bases, in that order; junction bases with no gene match: 7. Germline CDR1 is SGHTA and CDR2 is FQGNSA. The CDR3 loop is CASSGQAGSTDTQYF. CDR3 nucleotides: TGTGCCAGCAGCGGGCAAGCGGGGTCCACAGATACGCAGTATTTT. Complete variable domain (other parts from reference TRBV7-2 and TRBJ2-3): GAGVSQSPSNKVTEKGKDVELRCDPISGHTALYWYRQSLGQGLEFLIYFQGNSAPDKSGLPSDRFSAERTGGSVSTLTIQRTQQEDSAVYLCASSGQAGSTDTQYFGPGTRLTVL.

The rearrangement joins TRBV4-1 to TRBJ2-7, with D possibly TRBD1 on 6 matching bases. The CDR3 covers 14 residues. V was trimmed by 5 bases and J by 4 bases, leaving 15 bases between them. Germline CDR1 reads MGHRA; CDR2 reads YSYEKL. In DNA, the CDR3 is TGCGCCAGCAGCTCGGACAGACACAGTTACGAGCAGTACTTC. It encodes CASSSDRHSYEQYF.

The rearrangement joins TRBV7-9 to TRBJ1-1; D is possibly TRBD1 (6 bases). The CDR3 runs to 17 residues. V gave up 5 bases and J gave up 0 bases, with 19 bases separating them. Germline V CDR1 and CDR2: SEHNR, FQNEAQ (reference sequence). The CDR3 is CASSQRAGQGLNTEAFF. The CDR3 bases are TGTGCCAGCAGCCAACGCGCCGGGCAGGGGTTGAACACTGAAGCTTTCTTT.

V and J are TRBV28 and TRBJ2-7; 10 nucleotides align to TRBD2. The V gene's germline CDR1 is MDHEN and CDR2 SYDVKM. The CDR3 extends over 16 amino acids. The J segment lost 7 bases and the V segment lost 5 bases, leaving 14 bases of the junction unmatched. The CDR3 bases are TGTGCCAGCAGTGCCTTTAGCGGGGGGTTACTATGGGAGCAGTACTTC. This codes for CASSAFSGGLLWEQYF.

The chain joins TRBV9 to TRBJ2-4, with TRBD2 as a possible D gene (6 bases). The CDR3 runs to 13 residues. Germline-derived CDR1 and CDR2 are SGDLS and YYNGEE. Trimming removed 4 bases at V and 12 bases at J, with 17 bases between. CDR3 loop: CASSIAPEGNQYF. In nucleotides, the CDR3 is TGTGCCAGCAGCATAGCCCCGGAGGGTAATCAGTACTTC.

This clone was seen once. This chain connects TRBV14 to TRBJ1-1; possible D gene TRBD1, 5 bases. There are 12 residues in the CDR3. Germline V lookup: CDR1 SGHDN, CDR2 FVKESK. Trimming cost V 1 base and J 6 bases, with 6 bases left between them. CDR3: CASSQARAEAFF. As DNA, the CDR3 is TGTGCCAGCAGCCAAGCCAGGGCTGAAGCTTTCTTT.

The chain is built from TRBV28 and TRBJ1-3; TRBD1 aligns across 8 bases. The CDR3 sequence is 15 residues long. CDR1 is MDHEN and CDR2 is SYDVKM in the germline V gene. The V segment lost 2 bases and the J segment 10 bases; nucleotides outside the gene matches: 10. In nucleotides, the CDR3 is TGTGCCAGCAGTTTAAACTGGCAGGGGGCGCCGACCATATATTTT. It codes for CASSLNWQGAPTIYF.

The chain has TRBV3-1 (or the pseudogene TRBV3-2) and TRBJ2-7; no firm D call. V was pared by 4 bases and J by 5 bases, with 15 bases between. The germline gives CDR1 LGHDT, CDR2 YNNKEL (reference sequence). This CDR3 is built from 14 residues. As DNA, the CDR3 is TGTGCCAGCAGCCGCAGGTTCGAGATGCACGAGCAGTACTTC. It encodes CASSRRFEMHEQYF.

The V call is TRBV5-5, the J call TRBJ2-3, with D maybe TRBD1 (6 bases). CDR1 and CDR2 (germline): SGHKS, YYEKEE (reference sequence). The V end lost 7 bases, the J end lost 2 bases, and 11 bases lay between the germline ends. This CDR3 has 13 amino acids. The CDR3 here is CASRQGITDTQYF. In DNA, the CDR3 is TGTGCCAGCCGTCAGGGGATCACAGATACGCAGTATTTT.

CDR3 sequence (DNA): TGTGCCAGCAGTAAAACAGGGAAAGAGACCCAGTACTTC. Translating gives CASSKTGKETQYF. The genes are TRBV6-5 and TRBJ2-5; TRBD1 might be the D (6 bases). V lost 5 bases, J lost 3 bases, and 10 bases lay in between. This CDR3 has 13 residues. Germline V gene lookup returns CDR1 MNHEY and CDR2 SVGAGI.

CDR3 amino acids: CATSRDLGRQRKLFF. DNA for the CDR3: TGTGCCACCAGCAGAGATTTAGGGCGACAGAGGAAACTGTTTTTT. The chain links TRBV15 to TRBJ1-4, with D possibly matching TRBD1 (5 bases). The germline CDR1 and CDR2 sequences are LNHNV and YYDKDF (reference sequence). The CDR3 contains 15 residues. Trimming took off 0 bases at V and 11 bases at J, with 16 bases between the two ends.

As DNA, the CDR3 is TGTGCCAGCAGAATCGATACAGGGTTCGGATCACCCCTCCACTTT. Protein product: CASRIDTGFGSPLHF. The chain joins TRBV2 to TRBJ1-6, with a tentative D call TRBD1 (6 bases). The CDR3 loop spans 15 amino acids. Trimming stripped 6 bases from V and 10 bases from J, with 19 bases between. Germline-derived CDR1 and CDR2 are SNHLY and FYNNEI. The variable domain in full, with the rest retrieved from reference TRBV2 and TRBJ1-6, is EPEVTQTPSHQVTQMGQEVILRCVPISNHLYFYWYRQILGQKVEFLVSFYNNEISEKSEIFDDQFSVERPDGSNFTLKIRSTKLEDSAMYFCASRIDTGFGSPLHFGNGTRLTVT.

This clone occurred once. V and J are TRBV4-1 and TRBJ2-3; 8 bases fit TRBD2. This CDR3 spans 15 amino acids. V shed 3 bases, J shed 4 bases, and the junction held 6 bases outside the gene matches. Germline V lookup: CDR1 MGHRA, CDR2 YSYEKL. The CDR3 loop reads CASSQRDGRADTQYF. The CDR3 nucleotides read TGCGCCAGCAGCCAGCGGGACGGGAGGGCAGATACGCAGTATTTT.

The V and J genes are TRBV5-6 and TRBJ2-3; no clear D. With 4 bases removed from V and 0 bases from J, the gap between germline ends came to 18 bases. This CDR3 is built from 17 residues. Germline CDR1 and CDR2: SGHDT and YYEEEE. In DNA, the CDR3 is TGTGCCAGCAGCCCCGCCCTACTGAGGTCTAGCACAGATACGCAGTATTTT. This translates into CASSPALLRSSTDTQYF.

This clone was detected a few times. The CDR3 protein is CASARGDRGGGQYF. For the CDR3, the DNA is TGTGCCAGCGCGCGTGGGGACAGGGGTGGTGGGCAGTACTTC. The chain carries TRBV27 and TRBJ2-7; 10 bases agree with TRBD1. The trim removed 8 bases at V and 9 bases at J, leaving 13 bases unmatched. CDR1 is MNHEY, CDR2 SMNVEV, per germline (reference sequence). The CDR3 is 14 amino acids.

The J gene is TRBJ2-2, the V gene TRBV19, with 8 bases lining up with TRBD2. Trimming took 7 bases from V and 1 from J; bases not matched to a gene: 5. Germline loops: CDR1 LNHDA, CDR2 SQIVND (reference sequence). The CDR3 runs to 15 residues. The CDR3 DNA follows: TGTGCCAGTAAGGCTAGCGGGCTGAACACCGGGGAGCTGTTTTTT. Protein: CASKASGLNTGELFF.

The chain is built from TRBV7-9 and TRBJ1-6, with 8 positions matching TRBD1. There are 15 residues in the CDR3. The V and J ends lost 6 bases and 0 bases, in that order; junction bases with no gene match: 1. Looked up from germline, CDR1 is SEHNR and CDR2 is FQNEAQ (reference sequence). CDR3 in DNA: TGTGCCAGCAGTCAGGGGGCCTCCTATAATTCACCCCTCCACTTT. Protein sequence: CASSQGASYNSPLHF. Complete variable domain (other parts from reference TRBV7-9 and TRBJ1-6): DTGVSQNPRHKITKRGQNVTFRCDPISEHNRLYWYRQTLGQGPEFLTYFQNEAQLEKSRLLSDRFSAERPKGSFSTLEIQRTEQGDSAMYLCASSQGASYNSPLHFGNGTRLTVT.

The chain couples TRBV28 to TRBJ1-2; 7 nucleotides line up with TRBD1. CDR3 length: 15 residues. Germline V gives CDR1 MDHEN, CDR2 SYDVKM. V trimming: 6 bases; J trimming: 4 bases; junction bases outside the gene matches: 11. The CDR3 spells CASSTTGDQSYGYTF. CDR3 DNA sequence: TGTGCCAGCAGCACCACAGGGGATCAGAGCTATGGCTACACCTTC.

This chain links TRBV29-1 with TRBJ2-1; 10 nucleotides align to TRBD2. The V and J ends lost 3 bases and 7 bases, in that order; junction bases with no gene match: 9. The germline CDR1 and CDR2 sequences are SQVTM and ANQGSEA. The CDR3 covers 15 residues. The CDR3, as DNA: TGCAGCGTTGAGATAGGAGCGGGAGGGAGAAATGAGCAGTTCTTC. Translation gives CSVEIGAGGRNEQFF.

This sequence joins TRBV30 and TRBJ2-1; D gene unclear. The V end was cut by 0 bases, the J end by 4 bases, with 13 bases between. The CDR3 loop spans 15 amino acids. CDR1 GTSNPN and CDR2 SVGIG come from the germline V gene (reference sequence). The CDR3 protein is CAWSVVANSYNEQFF. CDR3 DNA: TGTGCCTGGAGTGTCGTAGCTAATAGTTACAATGAGCAGTTCTTC.

The V and J genes are TRBV28 and TRBJ2-7; the D gene is possibly TRBD2 (5 bases). The CDR3 runs 15 residues. The V gene's germline CDR1 is MDHEN and CDR2 SYDVKM. The V end lost 4 bases, the J end lost 1 base, and 14 bases lay between the germline ends. CDR3 residues: CASSSPQDFSYEQYF. The CDR3 DNA is TGTGCCAGCAGTTCCCCCCAGGACTTTTCCTACGAGCAGTACTTC.

The rearrangement uses TRBV19 and TRBJ2-1; D unresolved. Trimming stripped 5 bases from V and 7 bases from J, with 9 bases between. CDR1 LNHDA and CDR2 SQIVND come from the germline V gene (reference sequence). This CDR3 is 12 amino acids long. This chain's CDR3 is CASSSSSNEQFF. CDR3 coding DNA: TGTGCCAGTAGTTCTTCTAGTAATGAGCAGTTCTTC. The entire variable domain, with the rest obtained from reference TRBV19 and TRBJ2-1, is as follows: DGGITQSPKYLFRKEGQNVTLSCEQNLNHDAMYWYRQDPGQGLRLIYYSQIVNDFQKGDIAEGYSVSREKKESFPLTVTSAQKNPTAFYLCASSSSSNEQFFGPGTRLTVL.

This clone has a handful of counts. The chain couples TRBV4-1 to TRBJ2-7; possible D gene TRBD1, 6 bases. Trimming removed 4 bases from V and 0 bases from J, with 16 bases in between. The CDR3 has 16 amino acids. Germline loops: CDR1 MGHRA, CDR2 YSYEKL. CDR3 amino acids: CASSPLGTSSSYEQYF. DNA of the CDR3: TGCGCCAGCAGCCCGCTAGGGACATCGAGCTCCTACGAGCAGTACTTC.